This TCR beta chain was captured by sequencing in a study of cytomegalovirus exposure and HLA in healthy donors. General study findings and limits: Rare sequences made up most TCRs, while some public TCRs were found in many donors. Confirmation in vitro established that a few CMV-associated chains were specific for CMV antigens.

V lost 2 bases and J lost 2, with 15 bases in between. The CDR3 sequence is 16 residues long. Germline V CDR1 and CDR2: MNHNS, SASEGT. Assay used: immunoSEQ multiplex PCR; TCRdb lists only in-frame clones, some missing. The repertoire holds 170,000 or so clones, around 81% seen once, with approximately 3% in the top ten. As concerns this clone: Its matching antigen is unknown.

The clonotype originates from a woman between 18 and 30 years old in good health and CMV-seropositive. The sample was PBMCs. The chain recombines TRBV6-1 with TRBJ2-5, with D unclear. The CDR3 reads CASSEQRLPWQETQYF. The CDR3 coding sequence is TGTGCCAGCAGTGAACAAAGACTCCCCTGGCAAGAGACCCAGTACTTC.